The 3 T cell receptor beta chains in this list originate from one sample, sequenced in a study of shared clonotypes between healthy human individuals. The repertoire was sequenced with immunoSEQ multiplex PCR; TCRdb's copy has only in-frame clones and lacks some. The repertoire holds millions of clones, just over 90% seen once, with around 0.14% in the top ten. The sequenced material came from naive CD4+ T cells sorted from blood. Subset denoted: CD45RA+ positively selected. All receptors derive from a man between 18 and 29 years old in good health.

This chain joins TRBV18 and TRBJ2-5; a weak D match, TRBD1 (5 bases). CDR1 and CDR2 from the germline V gene are KGHSH and LQKENI. Trimming took off 8 bases at V and 9 bases at J, with 19 bases between the two ends. The length of the CDR3 is 13 residues. The CDR3 loop reads CASTAPGYWAQYF. The CDR3 nucleotides are TGTGCCAGCACAGCCCCAGGGTACTGGGCCCAGTACTTC.

The chain couples TRBV5-1 to TRBJ1-6; 8 bases line up with TRBD1. This CDR3 comprises 14 residues. In germline, CDR1 is SGHRS, CDR2 YFSETQ. The trim removed 4 bases at V and 10 bases at J, leaving 7 bases unmatched. CDR3: CASSPWGQDSPLHF. The CDR3 coding sequence is TGCGCCAGCAGCCCGTGGGGACAGGACTCACCCCTCCACTTT.

The chain carries TRBV5-6 and TRBJ2-1; 9 nucleotides agree with TRBD2. This CDR3 spans 18 amino acids. Germline lookup yields CDR1 SGHDT and CDR2 YYEEEE. The ends lost 4 bases at V and 5 bases at J; junction bases unmatched: 16. CDR3 protein: CASSPETNSGSKDNEQFF. In DNA, the CDR3 is TGTGCCAGCAGCCCAGAGACCAATAGCGGGAGTAAGGACAATGAGCAGTTCTTC. Using reference TRBV5-6 and TRBJ2-1 for the parts outside the CDR3, the full variable domain is DAGVTQSPTHLIKTRGQQVTLRCSPKSGHDTVSWYQQALGQGPQFIFQYYEEEERQRGNFPDRFSGHQFPNYSSELNVNALLLGDSALYLCASSPETNSGSKDNEQFFGPGTRLTVL.